The 29 T cell receptor beta chains presented below share a single source sample, sequenced in a study of CD8+ T cells in alopecia areata. RNA was extracted and reverse transcribed into cDNA as the sequencing template. The data were produced by immunoSEQ multiplex PCR, yet TCRdb's version contains in-frame clones alone and is incomplete. There are around 100,000 clones in the sample; around 59% occur only once, and 8% to 10% lies in the top ten. Sequencing input: CD4+ T cells sorted from blood. These receptors were collected from a human donor in good health.

V and J are TRBV19 and TRBJ1-1, with TRBD1 matching 7 bases. CDR3 size: 15 residues. J gave up 7 bases and V 5 bases, and 13 bases lay outside the gene matches. Per the germline V gene, CDR1 is LNHDA and CDR2 is SQIVND (reference sequence). The CDR3 nucleotides read TGTGCCAGTAGTTTCAAAAACAGGGGTTCTAATGAAGCTTTCTTT. Translating it yields CASSFKNRGSNEAFF.

J is TRBJ2-3 and V is TRBV5-4, with a tentative D call TRBD1 (5 bases). There are 13 residues in the CDR3. Germline-derived CDR1 and CDR2 are SGHNT and YYREEE (reference sequence). The V end lost 1 base, the J end lost 4 bases, and 7 bases lay between the germline ends. DNA for the CDR3: TGTGCCAGCAGCTTGAAAGGGGCAGATACGCAGTATTTT. Translated: CASSLKGADTQYF.

This clone was picked up a small number of times. The chain combines TRBV5-6 with TRBJ2-2; D gene unclear. Germline V gene data show CDR1 as SGHDT and CDR2 as YYEEEE. The CDR3 is 14 amino acids. The V and J ends lost 2 bases and 3 bases respectively, with 8 bases between them. CDR3 DNA: TGTGCCAGCAGCTTTCTGGGCTACACCGGGGAGCTGTTTTTT. Its protein product is CASSFLGYTGELFF.

This clone was recorded only once. V gene TRBV30 combines with J gene TRBJ1-5, with 8 bases aligning to TRBD1. Germline V lookup: CDR1 GTSNPN, CDR2 SVGIG (reference sequence). After removal of 3 bases from V and 4 bases from J, the junction contained 2 bases not matched to a gene. CDR3 length equals 13 residues. As DNA, the CDR3 is TGTGCCTGGAGGGGACAGGAAAATCAGCCCCAGCATTTT. It is translated as CAWRGQENQPQHF.

The V and J genes are TRBV30 and TRBJ2-7; TRBD2 matches 16 bases. Unmatched junction bases numbered 4, after V lost 7 bases and J lost 4 bases. CDR3 length: 14 residues. Germline assignment: CDR1 GTSNPN and CDR2 SVGIG (reference sequence). The CDR3: CAFVGLAGGYEQYF. CDR3 bases: TGTGCCTTCGTGGGACTAGCGGGGGGGTACGAGCAGTACTTC.

The CDR3 protein is CASSVGGTGANVLTF. The CDR3 DNA reads as TGTGCCAGCAGCGTAGGGGGGACCGGGGCCAACGTCCTGACTTTC. The V gene is TRBV9, the J gene TRBJ2-6, with D possibly called TRBD1 or TRBD2 (5 bases each). V lost 0 bases, J lost 4 bases, and 8 bases lay in between. Per germline, CDR1 SGDLS and CDR2 YYNGEE. The CDR3 runs 15 residues.

The chain is built from TRBV2 and TRBJ2-5; tentatively, D is TRBD1 (5 bases). The V and J ends lost 5 bases and 3 bases respectively, with 10 bases between them. This CDR3 spans 13 amino acids. The germline V gene has CDR1 SNHLY and CDR2 FYNNEI. The CDR3 DNA is TGTGCCAGCAGTAGGGCAGGGAAAGAGACCCAGTACTTC. This codes for CASSRAGKETQYF.

The V gene is TRBV7-2, the J gene TRBJ1-5; D gene unclear. CDR1 and CDR2 from the germline V gene are SGHTA and FQGNSA. This CDR3 is 13 amino acids long. Between the trimmed V and J ends, which lost 3 bases and 7 bases, there was a span of 10 bases. CDR3 in DNA: TGTGCCAGCAGCTTGAGCGGGGTGCAGCCCCAGCATTTT. Its translation is CASSLSGVQPQHF.

This chain links TRBV7-3 with TRBJ1-1, with D possibly TRBD1 on 6 matching bases. This CDR3 region has 13 residues. CDR1 and CDR2 from the germline V gene are SGHTA and FQGTGA. V shed 4 bases and J shed 4 bases, with 10 bases lying between them. For the CDR3, the DNA is TGTGCCAGCAGCTCAACAGGGACCACTGAAGCTTTCTTT. It specifies CASSSTGTTEAFF.

This chain joins TRBV7-8 and TRBJ1-2; weak D call: TRBD1 (6 bases). The V gene's germline CDR1 is SGHVS and CDR2 FQNEAQ. V was cut by 5 bases and J by 4 bases, with 11 bases left in between. The CDR3 is 13 amino acids. The CDR3 loop reads CASSPQGVYGYTF. As DNA, the CDR3 is TGTGCCAGCAGCCCACAGGGTGTCTATGGCTACACCTTC.

Comment on this clone: Additional DNA sequences in this sample encode the identical CDR3. This chain links TRBV15 with TRBJ1-2; no definite D call. CDR1 is LNHNV and CDR2 is YYDKDF in the germline V gene (reference sequence). CDR3 length: 13 amino acids. Trimming pared 0 bases from V and 2 bases from J, leaving 4 bases between. CDR3 protein: CATSRDRNYGYTF. CDR3 DNA: TGTGCCACCAGCAGAGACCGAAACTATGGCTACACCTTC.

The rearrangement uses TRBV2 and TRBJ1-5, with D unclear. The germline V gene encodes CDR1 SNHLY and CDR2 FYNNEI. Deletions cut 3 bases from V and 4 bases from J, with 10 bases between. The CDR3 is 14 residues long. The DNA of the CDR3 is TGTGCCAGCAGTGACTACTCACCGAATCAGCCCCAGCATTTT. Its protein is CASSDYSPNQPQHF.

The V gene is TRBV4-2, the J gene TRBJ1-2; the D gene is possibly TRBD1 (5 bases). In germline, CDR1 is LGHNA, CDR2 YNFKEQ. This CDR3 has 12 amino acids. V was clipped by 8 bases and J by 3 bases, with 10 bases between them. For the CDR3, the DNA is TGTGCCAGCGGAAGGGGCGACTATGGCTACACCTTC. This encodes CASGRGDYGYTF.

The gene calls are TRBV29-1 and TRBJ2-5, with D perhaps assigned TRBD1 or TRBD2 (6 bases each). V dropped 4 bases and J dropped 5 bases, with 17 bases sitting between them. CDR1 and CDR2 from the germline V gene are SQVTM and ANQGSEA. The CDR3 loop spans 14 amino acids. The CDR3 spells CSVVGQQGRETQYF. DNA of the CDR3: TGCAGCGTTGTTGGCCAGCAGGGGAGGGAGACCCAGTACTTC.

Only a few counts were recorded for this clone. This chain links TRBV5-1 with TRBJ2-1, with TRBD2 matching 9 bases. In germline, CDR1 is SGHRS, CDR2 YFSETQ. The V segment lost 0 bases and the J segment 6 bases; nucleotides outside the gene matches: 4. The CDR3 consists of 15 residues. The CDR3 spells CASSLGTSEGNEQFF. In DNA, the CDR3 is TGCGCCAGCAGCTTGGGGACTAGCGAGGGCAATGAGCAGTTCTTC. Full variable domain (remainder filled in from reference TRBV5-1 and TRBJ2-1): KAGVTQTPRYLIKTRGQQVTLSCSPISGHRSVSWYQQTPGQGLQFLFEYFSETQRNKGNFPGRFSGRQFSNSRSEMNVSTLELGDSALYLCASSLGTSEGNEQFFGPGTRLTVL.

The rearrangement joins TRBV7-2 to TRBJ2-7, with D perhaps matching TRBD2 (5 bases). Germline V gene lookup returns CDR1 SGHTA and CDR2 FQGNSA. The CDR3 runs 14 residues. Trimming took off 5 bases at V and 3 bases at J, with 14 bases between the two ends. Here the CDR3 DNA reads TGTGCCAGCAGCGCGGGCCCCCCTGGCTACGAGCAGTACTTC. Its translation: CASSAGPPGYEQYF.

This clone turned up a few times. This chain joins TRBV29-1 and TRBJ1-4; 9 nucleotides line up with TRBD1. This CDR3 contains 13 residues. CDR1 is SQVTM and CDR2 is ANQGSEA in the germline V gene. The V gene end was trimmed by 7 bases and the J gene end by 7 bases; junction bases not matched to a gene: 7. Written as DNA, the CDR3 is TGCAGCGCCGGACAGGGGATAGGTGAAAAACTGTTTTTT. This encodes CSAGQGIGEKLFF.

This clone was detected a few times. The CDR3 sequence is CASGRTWTPSDTQYF. The CDR3 bases are TGTGCCAGCGGGAGGACCTGGACCCCCTCAGATACGCAGTATTTT. The chain links TRBV28 to TRBJ2-3; D is possibly TRBD2 (6 bases). Germline V gene lookup returns CDR1 MDHEN and CDR2 SYDVKM. The CDR3 has 15 residues. The germline V and J ends were trimmed by 8 bases and 4 bases, with 19 bases remaining between them.

The genes are TRBV29-1 and TRBJ2-1; D possibly corresponds to TRBD2 (5 bases). The CDR3 consists of 12 residues. Per germline, CDR1 SQVTM and CDR2 ANQGSEA. The V and J ends lost 6 bases and 7 bases respectively, with 13 bases between them. The CDR3 nucleotides read TGCAGCGTCTCGCCCGGCGGGAATGAGCAGTTCTTC. Its translation: CSVSPGGNEQFF.

The rearrangement joins TRBV18 to TRBJ2-7, with TRBD1 identical over 11 bases. CDR3 length equals 15 residues. The V gene's germline CDR1 is KGHSH and CDR2 LQKENI. With 5 bases clipped from V and 3 bases from J, the junction kept 6 bases outside the gene matches. The DNA for the CDR3 is TGTGCCAGCTCATATACCGGGACAGGGGGCTACGAGCAGTACTTC. It yields the protein CASSYTGTGGYEQYF.

In this sample, this clone turned up a few times. The chain combines TRBV28 with TRBJ1-2; the D is unclear. V lost 8 bases to trimming and J lost 3 bases, with 7 bases between them. This CDR3 is built from 11 residues. Germline lookup yields CDR1 MDHEN and CDR2 SYDVKM. This chain's CDR3 is CASLEDYGYTF. CDR3 DNA sequence: TGTGCCAGCTTAGAGGACTATGGCTACACCTTC.

This clone came up a few times. This rearrangement joins TRBV14 to TRBJ2-6, with D tentatively TRBD1 or TRBD2 (5 bases each). The germline gives CDR1 SGHDN, CDR2 FVKESK. This CDR3 spans 14 amino acids. V was shortened by 7 bases and J by 4 bases, with 11 bases between the two germline ends. The CDR3 region is CASTSGTGANVLTF. For the CDR3, the DNA is TGTGCCAGCACCTCAGGGACCGGGGCCAACGTCCTGACTTTC.

The V and J genes are TRBV7-2 and TRBJ2-5, with TRBD2 as a possible D gene (7 bases). V shed 1 base and J shed 5 bases, with 14 bases lying between them. Germline V CDR1 and CDR2: SGHTA, FQGNSA. This CDR3 spans 15 amino acids. Written as DNA, the CDR3 is TGTGCCAGCAGCTTAGTGTGGGGGGGCGCCGAGACCCAGTACTTC. Its translation: CASSLVWGGAETQYF.

This clone was counted between two and nine times. The same CDR3 also results from other DNA sequences found in this sample. This chain links TRBV30 with TRBJ2-3; D may be TRBD1 (6 bases). Germline CDR1 reads GTSNPN; CDR2 reads SVGIG (reference sequence). The CDR3 spans 12 residues. V lost 4 bases to trimming and J lost 6 bases, with 11 bases between them. CDR3: CAWTPTGDTQYF. In DNA, the CDR3 is TGTGCCTGGACCCCCACAGGGGATACGCAGTATTTT.

J is TRBJ1-1 and V is TRBV28, with 8 bases identical to TRBD1. CDR1 is MDHEN, CDR2 SYDVKM, per germline. This CDR3 spans 14 amino acids. Trimming took 5 bases from V and 3 from J; bases not matched to a gene: 5. The DNA of the CDR3 is TGTGCCAGCAGTGGCGGACAGGGACACACTGAAGCTTTCTTT. This encodes CASSGGQGHTEAFF. Full variable domain (outside the CDR3, taken from reference TRBV28 and TRBJ1-1): DVKVTQSSRYLVKRTGEKVFLECVQDMDHENMFWYRQDPGLGLRLIYFSYDVKMKEKGDIPEGYSVSREKKERFSLILESASTNQTSMYLCASSGGQGHTEAFFGQGTRLTVV.

The genes are TRBV29-1 and TRBJ1-2, with D hard to call. From germline, CDR1 is SQVTM and CDR2 ANQGSEA. The CDR3 is 15 residues long. The V end was cut by 4 bases, the J end by 8 bases, with 23 bases between. Here the CDR3 reads CSVGKGSVALHGYTF. The CDR3 coding sequence is TGCAGCGTTGGTAAAGGCAGCGTGGCCTTGCACGGCTACACCTTC.

A few counts support this clone. The CDR3 coding sequence is TGTGCCTGGAGCCATAGGGCGGGGGCACAAGAGACCCAGTACTTC. It is translated as CAWSHRAGAQETQYF. The V and J genes are TRBV30 and TRBJ2-5; possible D gene TRBD2, 7 bases. The germline V gene encodes CDR1 GTSNPN and CDR2 SVGIG (reference sequence). This CDR3 is 15 amino acids long. The V end lost 3 bases, the J end lost 2 bases, and 16 bases lay between the germline ends.

DNA for the CDR3: TGTGCCAGCAGCTTCAAGGAGGTACGGGGCTTAGATACGCAGTATTTT. It yields the protein CASSFKEVRGLDTQYF. This sequence joins TRBV7-9 and TRBJ2-3; D possibly uses TRBD1 or TRBD2 (5 bases each). V was pared by 3 bases and J by 5 bases, with 18 bases between. Germline CDR1 and CDR2: SEHNR and FQNEAQ (reference sequence). The CDR3 is 16 residues long. The full variable domain, completed using reference TRBV7-9 and TRBJ2-3, is DTGVSQNPRHKITKRGQNVTFRCDPISEHNRLYWYRQTLGQGPEFLTYFQNEAQLEKSRLLSDRFSAERPKGSFSTLEIQRTEQGDSAMYLCASSFKEVRGLDTQYFGPGTRLTVL.

This chain links TRBV7-2 with TRBJ2-7, with no clear D. Germline-derived CDR1 and CDR2 are SGHTA and FQGNSA. Trimming removed 0 bases at V and 4 bases at J, with 7 bases between. The CDR3 is made up of 13 amino acids. CDR3 loop: CASSLAYPYEQYF. Written as DNA, the CDR3 is TGTGCCAGCAGCTTAGCGTACCCGTACGAGCAGTACTTC.